The present TCR beta chain was sequenced within a study of blood T cell repertoires in COVID-19. Study details: Collection of acute and convalescent COVID-19 samples took place in the United States, Italy and Spain.

In the authors' methods: How many nucleated cells were present was estimated from reference gene primer amplification. The protocol was immunoSEQ multiplex PCR, while the TCRdb copy is restricted to in-frame clones and leaves out a portion. That table furnishes V, J and clone size, whereas the DNA furnished D and trimming. Counted here are about 230,000 clones, over 75% occurring once; the ten biggest clones make up about 8%. The CDR3 has 14 amino acids. The germline V and J ends were trimmed by 0 bases and 7 bases, with 14 bases remaining between them. Per the germline V gene, CDR1 is SGHNT and CDR2 is YYREEE (reference sequence).

The receptor comes from a woman aged 80 or over with acute or convalescent COVID-19. The chain uses TRBV5-4 and TRBJ2-7, with a tentative D call TRBD1 (6 bases). Material: peripheral blood. CDR3 sequence reads: CASSLAGARKEQYF. The CDR3 DNA reads TGTGCCAGCAGCTTGGCAGGGGCCAGGAAAGAGCAGTACTTC.